This T cell receptor (beta chain) was retrieved from a study of blood T cell repertoires in COVID-19. Study in general: There were acute and convalescent COVID-19 samples, and they came from the United States, Italy and Spain. From T cells, B-cell-depleted T cells, or PBMCs came the material, which was cDNA or gDNA.

Seattle patient enrollment occurred during active infection, with longitudinal follow-up thereafter. V shed 5 bases, J shed 0 bases, and the junction held 15 bases outside the gene matches. The CDR3 runs to 19 residues. Germline CDR1 is SGHTA and CDR2 is FQGTGA. As handled by the study authors: Amplification from reference gene primers served as the basis for estimated nucleated cell counts. Sequenced by immunoSEQ multiplex PCR; TCRdb stores in-frame clones only, minus some. V and J calls and clone size are as listed in that table; D and trimming were resolved from the DNA. The data show 200,000 to 250,000 clones, with 82% seen just once and over 7% held by the top ten.

The sample taken for sequencing was peripheral blood. V and J are TRBV7-3 and TRBJ2-1; the match to TRBD2 covers 8 bases. The receptor was derived from a woman of 80 years or more with COVID-19, enrolled during active disease. CDR3 amino acids: CASSPSGASGSSSYNEQFF. The DNA for the CDR3 is TGTGCCAGCAGCCCGAGCGGCGCTAGCGGGTCGAGCTCCTACAATGAGCAGTTCTTC.